This T cell receptor beta chain was obtained from a study of identical twins. This CDR3 region has 15 residues. The trim removed 2 bases at V and 5 bases at J, leaving 9 bases unmatched. TCRdb reanalysed the 5' RACE reads using MiXCR and keeps one entry per CDR3 protein. The sample records 650,000 to 750,000 distinct CDR3 sequences, roughly 20% being singletons. In addition, the sample was reused for a study of T cells expressing NK-cell markers.

The chain links TRBV12-3 or TRBV12-4 to TRBJ2-7, with TRBD2 matching over 7 bases. This TCR was recovered from a woman under 30 in good health. Sequenced sample: PBMCs. The CDR3 spells CASSLNQRGIDEQYF. The CDR3 nucleotides are TGTGCCAGCAGTTTAAACCAGCGGGGCATAGACGAGCAGTACTTC.